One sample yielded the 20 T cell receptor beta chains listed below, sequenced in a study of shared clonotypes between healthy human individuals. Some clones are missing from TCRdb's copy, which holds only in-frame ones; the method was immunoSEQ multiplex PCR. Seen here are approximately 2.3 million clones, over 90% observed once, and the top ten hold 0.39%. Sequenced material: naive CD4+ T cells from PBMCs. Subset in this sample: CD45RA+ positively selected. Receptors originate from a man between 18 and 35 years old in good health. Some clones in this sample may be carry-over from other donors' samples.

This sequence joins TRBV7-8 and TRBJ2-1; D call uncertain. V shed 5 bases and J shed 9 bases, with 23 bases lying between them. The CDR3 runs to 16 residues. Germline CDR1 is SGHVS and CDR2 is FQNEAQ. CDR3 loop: CASSESRTPGHGEQFF. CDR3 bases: TGTGCCAGCAGCGAAAGCAGGACCCCCGGGCACGGTGAGCAGTTCTTC.

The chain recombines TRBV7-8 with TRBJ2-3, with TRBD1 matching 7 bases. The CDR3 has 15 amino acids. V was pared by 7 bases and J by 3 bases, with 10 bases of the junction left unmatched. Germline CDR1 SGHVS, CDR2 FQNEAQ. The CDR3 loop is CASTNRDSLTDTQYF. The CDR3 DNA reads TGTGCCAGCACCAACCGGGACAGCCTAACAGATACGCAGTATTTT.

As DNA, the CDR3 is TGTGCCAGCAGTGAATTGCCAGGGGGCCTCAATCAGCCCCAGCATTTT. Its translation: CASSELPGGLNQPQHF. The chain couples TRBV6-1 to TRBJ1-5; 8 bases map to TRBD1. Germline V gene sequence: CDR1 MNHNS, CDR2 SASEGT. The CDR3 consists of 16 residues. V dropped 2 bases and J dropped 3; count of bases not matched to a gene: 6.

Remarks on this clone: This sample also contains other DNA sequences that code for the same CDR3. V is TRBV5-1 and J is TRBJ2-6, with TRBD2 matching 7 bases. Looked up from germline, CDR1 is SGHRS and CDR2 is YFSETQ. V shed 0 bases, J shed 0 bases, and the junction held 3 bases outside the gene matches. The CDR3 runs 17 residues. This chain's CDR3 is CASSLAGGVSGANVLTF. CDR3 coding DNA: TGCGCCAGCAGCTTGGCGGGAGGAGTCTCTGGGGCCAACGTCCTGACTTTC.

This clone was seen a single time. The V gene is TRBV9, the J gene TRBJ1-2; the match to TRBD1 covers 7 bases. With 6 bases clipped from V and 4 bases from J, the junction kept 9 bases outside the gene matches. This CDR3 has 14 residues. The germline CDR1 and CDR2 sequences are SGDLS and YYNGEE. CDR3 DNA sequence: TGTGCCAGCACCAACGGACAGGCGGGCTATGGCTACACCTTC. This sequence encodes CASTNGQAGYGYTF.

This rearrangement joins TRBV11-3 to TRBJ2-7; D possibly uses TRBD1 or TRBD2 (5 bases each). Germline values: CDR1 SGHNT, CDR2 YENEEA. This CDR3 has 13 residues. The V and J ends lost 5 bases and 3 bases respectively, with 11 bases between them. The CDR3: CASSQGTHYEQYF. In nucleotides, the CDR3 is TGTGCCAGCAGCCAAGGGACCCACTACGAGCAGTACTTC.

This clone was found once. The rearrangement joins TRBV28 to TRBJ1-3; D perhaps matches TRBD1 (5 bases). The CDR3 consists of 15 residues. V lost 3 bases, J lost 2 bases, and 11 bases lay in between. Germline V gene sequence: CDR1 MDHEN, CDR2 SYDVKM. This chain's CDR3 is CASSLFGGTGNTIYF. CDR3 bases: TGTGCCAGCAGTTTGTTCGGGGGTACTGGAAACACCATATATTTT.

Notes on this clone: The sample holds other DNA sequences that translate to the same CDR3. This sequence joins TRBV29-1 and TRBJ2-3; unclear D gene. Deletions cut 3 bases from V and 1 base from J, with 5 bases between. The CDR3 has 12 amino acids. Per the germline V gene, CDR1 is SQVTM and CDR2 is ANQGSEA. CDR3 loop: CSVDGGTDTQYF. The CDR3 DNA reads TGCAGCGTTGATGGTGGCACAGATACGCAGTATTTT.

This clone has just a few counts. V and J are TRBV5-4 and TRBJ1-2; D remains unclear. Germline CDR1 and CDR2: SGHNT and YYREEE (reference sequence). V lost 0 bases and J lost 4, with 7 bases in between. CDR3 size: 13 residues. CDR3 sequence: CASSLDSSYGYTF. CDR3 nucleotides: TGTGCCAGCAGCTTGGACAGCAGCTATGGCTACACCTTC.

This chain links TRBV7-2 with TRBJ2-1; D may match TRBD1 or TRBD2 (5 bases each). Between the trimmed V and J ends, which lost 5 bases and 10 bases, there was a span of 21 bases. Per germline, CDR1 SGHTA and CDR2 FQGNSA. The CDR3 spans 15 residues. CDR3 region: CASSQGGLTLGEQFF. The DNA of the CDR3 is TGTGCCAGCAGCCAGGGCGGACTGACCCTCGGGGAGCAGTTCTTC.

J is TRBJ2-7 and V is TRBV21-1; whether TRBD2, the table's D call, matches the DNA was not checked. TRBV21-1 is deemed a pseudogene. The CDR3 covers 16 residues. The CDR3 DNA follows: TGTGCCAGCAGCATAATAGGGACTAGCCATACCTACGAGCAGTACTTC. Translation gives CASSIIGTSHTYEQYF.

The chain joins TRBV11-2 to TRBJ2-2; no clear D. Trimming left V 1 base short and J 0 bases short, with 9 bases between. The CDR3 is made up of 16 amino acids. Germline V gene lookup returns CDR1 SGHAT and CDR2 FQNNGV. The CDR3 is CASSLALRPNTGELFF. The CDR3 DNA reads TGTGCCAGCAGCTTAGCCCTTAGGCCGAACACCGGGGAGCTGTTTTTT. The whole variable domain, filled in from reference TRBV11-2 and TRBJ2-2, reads EAGVAQSPRYKIIEKRQSVAFWCNPISGHATLYWYQQILGQGPKLLIQFQNNGVVDDSQLPKDRFSAERLKGVDSTLKIQPAKLEDSAVYLCASSLALRPNTGELFFGEGSRLTVL.

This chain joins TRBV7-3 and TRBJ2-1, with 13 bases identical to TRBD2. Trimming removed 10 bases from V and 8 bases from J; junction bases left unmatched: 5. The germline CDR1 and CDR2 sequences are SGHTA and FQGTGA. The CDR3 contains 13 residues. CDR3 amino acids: CATGLAGADEQFF. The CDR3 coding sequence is TGTGCCACCGGACTAGCGGGAGCCGATGAGCAGTTCTTC.

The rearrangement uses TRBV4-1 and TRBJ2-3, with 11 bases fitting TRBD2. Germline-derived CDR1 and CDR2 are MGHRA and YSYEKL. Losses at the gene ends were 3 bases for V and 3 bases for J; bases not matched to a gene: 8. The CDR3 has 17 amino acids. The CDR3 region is CASSQVAGGPWTDTQYF. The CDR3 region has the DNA TGCGCCAGCAGCCAGGTAGCGGGAGGGCCTTGGACAGATACGCAGTATTTT.

As DNA, the CDR3 is TGTGCCAGCAGCTTATTCACCGTCAGGGACAATGAGCAGTTCTTC. Translated, it gives CASSLFTVRDNEQFF. The J gene is TRBJ2-1, the V gene TRBV7-2; TRBD1 is a possible D gene (5 bases). The CDR3 consists of 15 residues. Germline values: CDR1 SGHTA, CDR2 FQGNSA. V lost 2 bases to trimming and J lost 5 bases, with 13 bases between them.

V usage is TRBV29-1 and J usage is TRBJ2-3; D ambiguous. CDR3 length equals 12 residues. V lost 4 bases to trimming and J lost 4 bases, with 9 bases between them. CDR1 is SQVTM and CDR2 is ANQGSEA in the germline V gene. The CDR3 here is CSVVRVADTQYF. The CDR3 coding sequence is TGCAGCGTTGTTAGGGTTGCAGATACGCAGTATTTT.

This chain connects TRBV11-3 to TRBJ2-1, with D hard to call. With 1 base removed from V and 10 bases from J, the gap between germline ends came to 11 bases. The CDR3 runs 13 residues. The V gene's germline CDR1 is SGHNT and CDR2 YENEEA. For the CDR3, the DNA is TGTGCCAGCAGCTTAGGTGCGGTGGACGAGCAGTTCTTC. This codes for CASSLGAVDEQFF.

The CDR3 DNA sequence: TGTGCCTGGAGTGGACTAGCGGGAGGGTTCTACGAGCAGTACTTC. This gives the protein CAWSGLAGGFYEQYF. The V and J genes are TRBV30 and TRBJ2-7; 14 bases match TRBD2. Germline CDR1 is GTSNPN and CDR2 is SVGIG (reference sequence). The CDR3 totals 15 residues. The ends lost 1 base at V and 3 bases at J; junction bases unmatched: 2.

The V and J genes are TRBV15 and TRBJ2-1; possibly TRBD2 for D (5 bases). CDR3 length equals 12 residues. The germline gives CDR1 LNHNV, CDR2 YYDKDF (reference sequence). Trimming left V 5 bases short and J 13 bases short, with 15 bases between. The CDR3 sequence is CATSRDRTPQFF. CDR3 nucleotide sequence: TGTGCCACCAGCCGGGATCGGACCCCCCAGTTCTTC.

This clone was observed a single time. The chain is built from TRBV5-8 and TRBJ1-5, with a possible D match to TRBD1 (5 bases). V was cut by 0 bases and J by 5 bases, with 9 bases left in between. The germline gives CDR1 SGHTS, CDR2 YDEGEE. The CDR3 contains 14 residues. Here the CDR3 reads CASSLGQGDQPQHF. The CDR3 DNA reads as TGTGCCAGCAGCTTGGGGCAGGGAGATCAGCCCCAGCATTTT. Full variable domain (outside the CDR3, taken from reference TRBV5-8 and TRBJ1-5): EAGVTQSPTHLIKTRGQQATLRCSPISGHTSVYWYQQALGLGLQFLLWYDEGEERNRGNFPPRFSGRQFPNYSSELNVNALELEDSALYLCASSLGQGDQPQHFGDGTRLSIL.